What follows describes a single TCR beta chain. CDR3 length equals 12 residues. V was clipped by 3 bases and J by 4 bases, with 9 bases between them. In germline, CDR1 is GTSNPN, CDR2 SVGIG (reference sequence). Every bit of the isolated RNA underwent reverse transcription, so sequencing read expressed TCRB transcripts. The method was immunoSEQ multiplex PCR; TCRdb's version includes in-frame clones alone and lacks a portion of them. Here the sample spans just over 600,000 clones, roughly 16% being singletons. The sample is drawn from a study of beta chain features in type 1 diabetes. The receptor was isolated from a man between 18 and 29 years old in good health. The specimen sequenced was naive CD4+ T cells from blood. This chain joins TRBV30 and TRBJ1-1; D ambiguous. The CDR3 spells CAWSVLFTEAFF. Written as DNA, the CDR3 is TGTGCCTGGAGCGTACTATTCACTGAAGCTTTCTTT.